The rows below give T cell receptor beta chains drawn from one sample of a study of early T cells in non-severe SARS-CoV-2 infection. Using its own MiXCR run on the 5' RACE reads, TCRdb lists one record per CDR3 protein. Of about 60,000 distinct CDR3 sequences listed, roughly 8.8% were seen once; the top ten hold about 1.3%. The sequencing input was whole blood. The receptor source for this set is an adult who was a healthcare worker with PCR-confirmed SARS-CoV-2 infection or an uninfected control (not recorded which). CDR3s include the opening cysteine and the closing phenylalanine or tryptophan. The order of the fields is D gene, J gene, clone size, V gene, CDR3 length, CDR3 protein, CDR3 DNA. The D gene is left open where the match is weak. Size values are once, few and many counts, or a class for expanded clones, and some rows have none.

.	TRBJ1-1	few	TRBV20-1	12	CSARAGGTEAFF	TGCAGTGCTAGAGCAGGAGGTACTGAAGCTTTCTTT
.	TRBJ2-1	many	TRBV6-1	12	CASSQGSNEQFF	TGTGCCAGCTCCCAGGGTTCCAATGAGCAGTTCTTC
.	TRBJ2-5	few	TRBV4-1	17	CASSQDRTAYTQETQYF	TGCGCCAGCAGCCAAGATCGGACCGCTTATACCCAAGAGACCCAGTACTTC
.	TRBJ1-3	.	TRBV7-9	14	CASSLGGAGNTIYF	TGTGCCAGCAGCTTAGGGGGTGCTGGAAACACCATATATTTT
TRBD2	TRBJ2-5	.	TRBV20-1	14	CSARRGLAQETQYF	TGCAGTGCCCGGCGGGGACTAGCACAAGAGACCCAGTACTTC
.	TRBJ2-3	.	TRBV6-5	14	CASSYGQSTDTQYF	TGTGCCAGCAGTTACGGTCAGAGCACAGATACGCAGTATTTT
.	TRBJ2-3	many	TRBV5-4	15	CASSRDDRITDTQYF	TGTGCCAGCAGCCGGGACGACAGGATCACAGATACGCAGTATTTT
.	TRBJ2-3	few	TRBV6-1	15	CASRIAVDRTDTQYF	TGTGCCAGCAGAATAGCGGTCGACCGCACAGATACGCAGTATTTT
TRBD2	TRBJ2-5	many	TRBV7-6	14	CASSSLTSAETQYF	TGTGCCAGCAGCTCCCTAACTAGCGCGGAGACCCAGTACTTC
.	TRBJ2-3	many	TRBV29-1	14	CSVGPPGVPDTQYF	TGCAGCGTTGGCCCCCCCGGGGTCCCAGATACGCAGTATTTT
.	TRBJ2-3	once	TRBV11-2	18	CASSLVGRWGTSTDTQYF	TGTGCCAGCAGCTTAGTTGGCCGCTGGGGGACAAGCACAGATACGCAGTATTTT
.	TRBJ1-5	few	TRBV6-6	13	CASTPTSNQPQHF	TGTGCCAGCACCCCAACGAGCAATCAGCCCCAGCATTTT
.	TRBJ2-1	few	TRBV6-1	13	CASSVGRVNEQFF	TGTGCCAGCAGTGTGGGCAGGGTCAATGAGCAGTTCTTC
TRBD1	TRBJ2-2	many	TRBV3-1	14	CASRETGFIGELFF	TGTGCCAGCAGAGAGACAGGGTTTATCGGGGAGCTGTTTTTT
TRBD2	TRBJ2-2	.	TRBV20-1	15	CSAAGGSGDTGELFF	TGCAGTGCTGCCGGGGGTAGCGGGGACACCGGGGAGCTGTTTTTT
.	TRBJ1-3	.	TRBV6-6	14	CASSYGSAGNTIYF	TGTGCCAGCAGTTATGGGAGCGCTGGAAACACTATATATTTT
.	TRBJ2-1	.	TRBV24-1	14	CATSARQTYNEQFF	TGTGCCACCAGTGCCAGACAAACCTACAATGAGCAGTTCTTC
.	TRBJ1-1	few	TRBV4-1	14	CASSQGGLGSEAFF	TGCGCCAGCAGCCAAGGGGGCTTGGGCTCTGAAGCTTTCTTT